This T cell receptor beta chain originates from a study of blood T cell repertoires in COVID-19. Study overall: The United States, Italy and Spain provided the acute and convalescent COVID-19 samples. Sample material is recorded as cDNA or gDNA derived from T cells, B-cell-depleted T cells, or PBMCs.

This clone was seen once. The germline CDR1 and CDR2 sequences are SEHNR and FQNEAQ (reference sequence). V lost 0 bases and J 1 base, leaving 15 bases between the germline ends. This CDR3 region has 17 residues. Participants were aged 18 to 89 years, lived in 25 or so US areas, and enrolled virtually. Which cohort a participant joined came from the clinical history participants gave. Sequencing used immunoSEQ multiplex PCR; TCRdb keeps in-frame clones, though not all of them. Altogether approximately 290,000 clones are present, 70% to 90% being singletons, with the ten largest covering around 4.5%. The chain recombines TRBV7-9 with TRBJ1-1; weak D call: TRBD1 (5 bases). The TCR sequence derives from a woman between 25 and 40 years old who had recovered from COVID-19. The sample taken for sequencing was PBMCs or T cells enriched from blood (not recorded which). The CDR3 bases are TGTGCCAGCAGCTTAGCTAGCACGGGACTGCAGAACACTGAAGCTTTCTTT. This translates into CASSLASTGLQNTEAFF.